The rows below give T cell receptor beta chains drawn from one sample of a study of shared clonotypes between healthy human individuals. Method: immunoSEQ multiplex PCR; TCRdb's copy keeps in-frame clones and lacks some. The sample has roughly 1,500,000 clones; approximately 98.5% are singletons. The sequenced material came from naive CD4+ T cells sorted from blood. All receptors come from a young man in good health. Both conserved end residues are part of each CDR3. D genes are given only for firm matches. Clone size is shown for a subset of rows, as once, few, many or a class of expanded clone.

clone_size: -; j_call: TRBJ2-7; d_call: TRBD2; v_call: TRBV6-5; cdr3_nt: TGTGCCAGCAGTAGACTAGCGGGGGCCTACGAGCAGTACTTC; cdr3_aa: CASSRLAGAYEQYF
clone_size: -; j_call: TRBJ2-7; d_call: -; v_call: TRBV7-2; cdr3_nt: TGTGCCAGCAGCGCTTCTGGTGAGCAGTACTTC; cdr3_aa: CASSASGEQYF
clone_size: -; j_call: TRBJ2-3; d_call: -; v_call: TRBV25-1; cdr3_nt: TGTGCCAGCAGTGAAGGCAGCCTCACAGATACGCAGTATTTT; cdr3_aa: CASSEGSLTDTQYF
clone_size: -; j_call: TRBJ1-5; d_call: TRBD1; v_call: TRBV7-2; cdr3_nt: TGTGCCAGCAGCTTAGAACAGGGGAATCAGCCCCAGCATTTT; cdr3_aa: CASSLEQGNQPQHF
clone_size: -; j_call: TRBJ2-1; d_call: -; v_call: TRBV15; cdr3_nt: TGTGCCACCAGCAGACGAGATTTGGATGAGCAGTTCTTC; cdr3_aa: CATSRRDLDEQFF
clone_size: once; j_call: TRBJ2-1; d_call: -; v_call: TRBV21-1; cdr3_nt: TGTGCCAGCAGCAATCTCCCCAGAGTCACCTACAATGAGCAGTTCTTC; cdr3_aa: CASSNLPRVTYNEQFF
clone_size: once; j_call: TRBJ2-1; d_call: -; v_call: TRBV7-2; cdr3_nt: TGTGCCAGCAGCACCCCAGGGGTCGCCAGACACAATGAGCAGTTCTTC; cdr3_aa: CASSTPGVARHNEQFF
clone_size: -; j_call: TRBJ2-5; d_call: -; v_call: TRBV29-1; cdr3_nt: TGCAGCGTACGGGGGTTGGTAGAGACCCAGTACTTC; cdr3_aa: CSVRGLVETQYF
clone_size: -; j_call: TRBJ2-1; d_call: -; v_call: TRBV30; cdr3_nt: TGTGCCTGGAGTGTACTTTTCGCGGGTTACAATGAGCAGTTCTTC; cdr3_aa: CAWSVLFAGYNEQFF
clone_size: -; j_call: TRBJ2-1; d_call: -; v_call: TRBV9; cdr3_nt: TGTGCCAGCAGCGTGAGTCGTAACAATGAGCAGTTCTTC; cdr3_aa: CASSVSRNNEQFF